A selection of T cell receptor beta chains follows, all from one sample in a study of blood T cell repertoires in COVID-19. Method: immunoSEQ multiplex PCR; TCRdb's copy keeps in-frame clones and lacks some. Of some 80,000 clones listed, 80% are singletons. The specimen sequenced was peripheral blood. These receptors came from a man aged 60 to 69 with active or convalescent COVID-19. Both conserved end residues are part of each CDR3. The D gene is left open where the match is weak. Not all rows give a size; the values are once, few, many and, for expanded clones, a class.

TRBJ1-1	TRBV25-1	once	NA	TGTGCCAGCAGGGTGGACACCGACACTGAAGCTTTCTTT	CASRVDTDTEAFF
TRBJ2-2	TRBV29-1	NA	TRBD1	TGCAGCGCTCCCGGGACAGGGGGGAATGAATGGATCACCGGGGAGCTGTTTTTT	CSAPGTGGNEWITGELFF
TRBJ1-6	TRBV4-1	once	TRBD1	TGCGCCAGCAGCCAATATAACAGGGGAAATTCACCCCTCCACTTT	CASSQYNRGNSPLHF
TRBJ2-1	TRBV7-2	NA	NA	TGTGCCAGCAGGACGGGCTACAATGAGCAGTTCTTC	CASRTGYNEQFF
TRBJ1-1	TRBV5-6	NA	TRBD1	TGTGCCAGCAGGAACGGACAGGGATGGACTGAAGCTTTCTTT	CASRNGQGWTEAFF
TRBJ2-1	TRBV25-1	NA	TRBD2	TGTGCCAGCAGTGCTACTAGCGGGGTATCCTACAATGAGCAGTTCTTC	CASSATSGVSYNEQFF
TRBJ1-2	TRBV10-3	NA	TRBD1	TGTGCCATCAGTGATACCGACAGGGGATCTGGCTACACCTTC	CAISDTDRGSGYTF
TRBJ2-3	TRBV24-1	once	NA	TGTGCCACCAGTGATTTTGGGGCCGATACGCAGTATTTT	CATSDFGADTQYF
TRBJ1-1	TRBV9	NA	NA	TGTGCCAGCAGCGTGTGGGAGGGCACTGAAGCTTTCTTT	CASSVWEGTEAFF
TRBJ2-5	TRBV30	NA	TRBD1	TGTGCCTGGAGACCCCCCAACAGGGGAAGGGAGACCCAGTACTTC	CAWRPPNRGRETQYF